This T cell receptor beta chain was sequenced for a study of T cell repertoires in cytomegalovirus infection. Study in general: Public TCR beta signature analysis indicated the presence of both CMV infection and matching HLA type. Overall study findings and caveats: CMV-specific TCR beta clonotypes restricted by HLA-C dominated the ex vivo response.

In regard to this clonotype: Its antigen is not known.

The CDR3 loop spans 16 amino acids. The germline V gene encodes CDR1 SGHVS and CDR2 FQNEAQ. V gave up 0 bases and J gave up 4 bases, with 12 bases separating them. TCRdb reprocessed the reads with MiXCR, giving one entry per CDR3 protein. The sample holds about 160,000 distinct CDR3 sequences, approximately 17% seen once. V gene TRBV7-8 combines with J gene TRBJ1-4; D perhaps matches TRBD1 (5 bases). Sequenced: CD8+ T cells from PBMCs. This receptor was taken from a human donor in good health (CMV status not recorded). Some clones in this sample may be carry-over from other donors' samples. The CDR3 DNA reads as TGTGCCAGCAGCTTAGCGGCGGGCGGGGGTAATGAAAAACTGTTTTTT. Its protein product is CASSLAAGGGNEKLFF. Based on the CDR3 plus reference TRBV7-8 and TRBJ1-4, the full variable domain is GAGVSQSPRYKVAKRGQDVALRCDPISGHVSLFWYQQALGQGPEFLTYFQNEAQLDKSGLPSDRFFAERPEGSVSTLKIQRTQQEDSAVYLCASSLAAGGGNEKLFFGSGTQLSVL.